This TCR beta chain was captured in a study of blood T cells in healthy people across ages. Germline CDR1 LNHNV, CDR2 YYDKDF (reference sequence). The CDR3 consists of 16 residues. Trimming took off 0 bases at V and 6 bases at J, with 15 bases between the two ends. A second about 6 to 11 cycle PCR used barcoded and J-beta primers. TCRdb processed the 5' RACE reads anew with MiXCR; each CDR3 protein has one entry. Here the sample spans roughly 830,000 distinct CDR3 sequences, 62% being singletons. The J gene is TRBJ2-1, the V gene TRBV15, with D perhaps TRBD2 (6 bases). The sequence came from a young man in good health. Sequencing input: blood. The CDR3 protein is CATSRDGRIRGNEQFF. In DNA form, the CDR3 reads TGTGCCACCAGCAGAGATGGGAGGATAAGAGGCAATGAGCAGTTCTTC.